The 15 T cell receptor beta chains below all came from one sample that was sequenced in a study of blood T cell repertoires in COVID-19. Sequencing was performed with immunoSEQ multiplex PCR; in TCRdb, only in-frame clones are kept and a portion is missing. The table shows around 300,000 clones, with approximately 88% occurring only once. Material: PBMCs or T cells enriched from blood (not recorded which). The receptors here all came from a young man who had recovered from COVID-19.

This rearrangement joins TRBV6-5 to TRBJ1-5; 7 nucleotides match TRBD1. The CDR3 sequence is 15 residues long. Germline-derived CDR1 and CDR2 are MNHEY and SVGAGI. V was clipped by 6 bases and J by 0 bases; unmatched bases: 5. The chain's CDR3 is CASRLDRDSNQPQHF. The CDR3 nucleotides are TGTGCCAGCAGACTAGACAGGGATAGCAATCAGCCCCAGCATTTT.

The chain combines TRBV4-1 with TRBJ2-3; maybe TRBD1 (6 bases). The CDR3 totals 14 residues. CDR1 is MGHRA, CDR2 YSYEKL, per germline. The V gene lost 2 bases and the J gene lost 6 bases, with 12 bases spanning the gap. CDR3 sequence: CASSQTGGGDTQYF. CDR3 sequence (DNA): TGCGCCAGCAGCCAAACTGGGGGCGGGGATACGCAGTATTTT.

This chain uses TRBV5-1 with TRBJ1-4; TRBD1 agrees at 11 bases. The J segment lost 7 bases and the V segment lost 4 bases, leaving 6 bases of the junction unmatched. The CDR3 consists of 15 residues. In germline, CDR1 is SGHRS, CDR2 YFSETQ. Here the CDR3 reads CASSQGQGAGEKLFF. The CDR3 DNA follows: TGCGCCAGCAGCCAAGGACAGGGGGCAGGTGAAAAACTGTTTTTT.

The gene calls are TRBV2 and TRBJ2-1; TRBD1 matches at 8 bases. CDR1 and CDR2 (germline): SNHLY, FYNNEI. CDR3 length: 14 residues. V trimming: 4 bases; J trimming: 8 bases; junction bases outside the gene matches: 7. CDR3 region: CASSAPDRADEQFF. The CDR3 DNA reads TGTGCCAGCAGTGCCCCGGACAGGGCTGATGAGCAGTTCTTC.

This clone was seen only a few times. The rearrangement uses TRBV28 and TRBJ1-2; D is uncertain. Trimming left V 5 bases short and J 3 bases short, with 13 bases between. The CDR3 covers 14 residues. Germline assignment: CDR1 MDHEN and CDR2 SYDVKM. CDR3 nucleotide sequence: TGTGCCAGCAGTACAAATACAGTTTACTATGGCTACACCTTC. Protein: CASSTNTVYYGYTF.

The chain combines TRBV6-5 with TRBJ2-7; D gene unclear. Germline lookup yields CDR1 MNHEY and CDR2 SVGAGI. V was shortened by 6 bases and J by 2 bases, with 8 bases between the two germline ends. The CDR3 has 12 residues. The DNA for the CDR3 is TGTGCCAGCAGCGACGGAGCCTACGAGCAGTACTTC. It yields the protein CASSDGAYEQYF.

The chain carries TRBV5-1 and TRBJ1-2, with D unclear. CDR3 size: 12 residues. Trimming took off 1 base at V and 10 bases at J, with 11 bases between the two ends. From germline, CDR1 is SGHRS and CDR2 YFSETQ. The CDR3 bases are TGCGCCAGCAGCTTGAACCGTCGGGACTACACCTTC. This encodes CASSLNRRDYTF.

The chain has TRBV13 and TRBJ2-3; the D gene is possibly TRBD1 (6 bases). The CDR3 extends over 13 amino acids. The V gene lost 4 bases and the J gene lost 10 bases, with 15 bases spanning the gap. The germline V gene encodes CDR1 PRHDT and CDR2 FYEKMQ (reference sequence). The CDR3 sequence: CASSSYREAAQYF. In DNA, the CDR3 is TGTGCCAGCAGCTCTTACAGGGAAGCGGCGCAGTATTTT.

The chain is built from TRBV2 and TRBJ1-3, with TRBD1 as a possible D gene (6 bases). This CDR3 is built from 16 residues. V was pared by 6 bases and J by 2 bases, with 17 bases between. From germline, CDR1 is SNHLY and CDR2 FYNNEI. The CDR3 spells CASSLYRVDAGNTIYF. The CDR3 DNA follows: TGTGCCAGCAGCCTATACAGGGTGGATGCTGGAAACACCATATATTTT. The full variable domain, rest sourced from reference TRBV2 and TRBJ1-3, is EPEVTQTPSHQVTQMGQEVILRCVPISNHLYFYWYRQILGQKVEFLVSFYNNEISEKSEIFDDQFSVERPDGSNFTLKIRSTKLEDSAMYFCASSLYRVDAGNTIYFGEGSWLTVV.

The rearrangement joins TRBV13 to TRBJ2-7, with 8 positions matching TRBD2. The CDR3 is 15 amino acids. Germline CDR1 reads PRHDT; CDR2 reads FYEKMQ (reference sequence). Trimming cost V 4 bases and J 3 bases; bases outside gene matches: 8. This chain's CDR3 is CASSSRGGPYYEQYF. The CDR3 coding sequence is TGTGCCAGCAGCTCACGCGGGGGGCCCTACTACGAGCAGTACTTC. The complete variable domain, with remaining parts taken from reference TRBV13 and TRBJ2-7, reads AAGVIQSPRHLIKEKRETATLKCYPIPRHDTVYWYQQGPGQDPQFLISFYEKMQSDKGSIPDRFSAQQFSDYHSELNMSSLELGDSALYFCASSSRGGPYYEQYFGPGTRLTVT.

CDR3 in amino acids: CASRPKGGLTEKLFF. In DNA form, the CDR3 reads TGTGCCAGCAGACCCAAGGGAGGGCTTACTGAAAAACTGTTTTTT. The chain uses TRBV5-8 and TRBJ1-4; D gene unclear. Trimming took off 5 bases at V and 7 bases at J, with 18 bases between the two ends. The CDR3 is 15 residues long. Germline-derived CDR1 and CDR2 are SGHTS and YDEGEE.

Worth noting for this clone: This same CDR3 is encoded by further DNA sequences in the sample. The genes are TRBV5-1 and TRBJ2-3; D is possibly TRBD1 (6 bases). The ends were cut back, 4 bases at V and 3 bases at J, with 9 bases in the middle. The CDR3 totals 13 residues. Germline-derived CDR1 and CDR2 are SGHRS and YFSETQ. The chain's CDR3 is CASSGTGTDTQYF. The DNA for the CDR3 is TGCGCCAGCAGCGGAACAGGGACAGATACGCAGTATTTT.

This clone came up once. DNA of the CDR3: TGTGCCAGCAACTACCAGGGACAGGGGGGCACTGAAGCTTTCTTT. Translation gives CASNYQGQGGTEAFF. J is TRBJ1-1 and V is TRBV2, with 11 bases aligning to TRBD1. The CDR3 consists of 15 residues. V lost 7 bases and J lost 4; bases outside the gene matches: 8. CDR1 and CDR2 (germline): SNHLY, FYNNEI.

The rearrangement links TRBV23-1 to TRBJ1-5; D may be TRBD1 (5 bases). TRBV23-1 falls under the ORF class, with uncertain function. The CDR3 is 15 residues long. V was shortened by 7 bases and J by 4 bases, with 17 bases between the two germline ends. CDR3 amino acids: CASTRGVAGNQPQHF. The CDR3 nucleotides read TGCGCCAGCACCCGCGGGGTTGCAGGGAATCAGCCCCAGCATTTT.

In its sample, this clone was seen a few times. The chain links TRBV6-1 to TRBJ1-1; D is unresolved. The CDR3 extends over 17 amino acids. Trimming pared 2 bases from V and 1 base from J, leaving 17 bases between. Germline-derived CDR1 and CDR2 are MNHNS and SASEGT. In DNA form, the CDR3 reads TGTGCCAGCAGTGAAATAGTTCACAGCTCTTGGAACACTGAAGCTTTCTTT. Its translation is CASSEIVHSSWNTEAFF.